These 7 T cell receptor beta chains were sequenced from one sample in a study of T cells in Graves' hyperthyroidism and ophthalmopathy. It was RNA transcripts that yielded the amplified TCR beta CDR3 regions. HTBI primers were used for first-round RT-PCR of the TCR CDR3. TCRdb redid the calling of the multiplex PCR reads with MiXCR, one entry per CDR3 protein. The data show 350,000 to 450,000 distinct CDR3 sequences, about a sixth seen once. Sequenced: blood. These receptors all stem from a woman aged 25 to 45 with Graves' hyperthyroidism that later progressed to Graves' ophthalmopathy.

The rearrangement joins TRBV20-1 to TRBJ2-3; D is possibly TRBD1 (5 bases). V lost 5 bases to trimming and J lost 3 bases, with 21 bases between them. This CDR3 has 16 residues. Per the germline V gene, CDR1 is DFQATT and CDR2 is SNEGSKA (reference sequence). The CDR3 loop reads CSASWGGGLGTDTQYF. CDR3 DNA sequence: TGCAGTGCTTCCTGGGGCGGCGGTTTGGGTACAGATACGCAGTATTTT.

The chain joins TRBV6-1 to TRBJ1-2; TRBD1 matches 10 bases. The germline CDR1 and CDR2 sequences are MNHNS and SASEGT. Trimming took 6 bases from V and 6 from J; bases not matched to a gene: 10. The CDR3 runs to 15 residues. The chain's CDR3 is CASSPGGQGIDGYTF. The CDR3 coding sequence is TGTGCCAGCAGCCCCGGGGGACAGGGGATCGATGGCTACACCTTC.

In this sample, this clonotype turned up a few times. V usage is TRBV19 and J usage is TRBJ1-5; D gene uncertain. Trimming stripped 4 bases from V and 0 bases from J, with 10 bases between. This CDR3 has 15 residues. CDR1 is LNHDA and CDR2 is SQIVND in the germline V gene (reference sequence). CDR3 in amino acids: CASSTSALSNQPQHF. The CDR3 bases are TGTGCCAGTAGTACATCGGCCCTTAGCAATCAGCCCCAGCATTTT.

As concerns this clonotype: This could be a read error, since a much larger clone is one nucleotide away. Given the absence of the conserved phenylalanine or tryptophan at the CDR3 end, a read error is likely. The CDR3 sequence is CSVVEGARAQGYTL. The CDR3, as DNA: TGCAGCGTGGTCGAGGGGGCAAGAGCTCAGGGCTACACCCTC. The chain uses TRBV29-1 and TRBJ1-2; 7 positions agree with TRBD1. J lost 8 bases, V lost 6 bases, and 15 bases had no gene match. From germline, CDR1 is SQVTM and CDR2 ANQGSEA. The CDR3 consists of 14 residues.

The chain combines TRBV2 with TRBJ2-1, with 11 bases that match TRBD2. CDR3 length: 18 amino acids. Germline loops: CDR1 SNHLY, CDR2 FYNNEI. After removal of 2 bases from V and 8 bases from J, the junction contained 14 bases not matched to a gene. The CDR3 here is CASSESVAGGPFGYEQFF. The CDR3 DNA is TGTGCCAGCAGTGAATCGGTAGCGGGAGGGCCATTTGGCTATGAGCAGTTCTTC.

In this sample, this clonotype turned up many times. This rearrangement joins TRBV7-9 to TRBJ1-1; D not certain. Trimming removed 4 bases from V and 11 bases from J, with 11 bases in between. The CDR3 consists of 11 residues. CDR1 is SEHNR and CDR2 is FQNEAQ in the germline V gene (reference sequence). CDR3 protein: CASSWGFIAFF. CDR3 nucleotide sequence: TGTGCCAGCAGCTGGGGTTTTATCGCTTTCTTT.

On this clonotype itself: This may come from a read error, since a much larger clone is one base off. The V and J genes are TRBV27 and TRBJ2-2; D perhaps matches TRBD1 (6 bases). The CDR3 runs 13 residues. V was shortened by 6 bases and J by 7 bases, with 12 bases between the two germline ends. In germline, CDR1 is MNHEY, CDR2 SMNVEV (reference sequence). This chain's CDR3 is CASRSTGFGELFF. The CDR3 bases are TGTGCCAGCAGAAGCACAGGGTTCGGGGAGCTGTTTTTT.